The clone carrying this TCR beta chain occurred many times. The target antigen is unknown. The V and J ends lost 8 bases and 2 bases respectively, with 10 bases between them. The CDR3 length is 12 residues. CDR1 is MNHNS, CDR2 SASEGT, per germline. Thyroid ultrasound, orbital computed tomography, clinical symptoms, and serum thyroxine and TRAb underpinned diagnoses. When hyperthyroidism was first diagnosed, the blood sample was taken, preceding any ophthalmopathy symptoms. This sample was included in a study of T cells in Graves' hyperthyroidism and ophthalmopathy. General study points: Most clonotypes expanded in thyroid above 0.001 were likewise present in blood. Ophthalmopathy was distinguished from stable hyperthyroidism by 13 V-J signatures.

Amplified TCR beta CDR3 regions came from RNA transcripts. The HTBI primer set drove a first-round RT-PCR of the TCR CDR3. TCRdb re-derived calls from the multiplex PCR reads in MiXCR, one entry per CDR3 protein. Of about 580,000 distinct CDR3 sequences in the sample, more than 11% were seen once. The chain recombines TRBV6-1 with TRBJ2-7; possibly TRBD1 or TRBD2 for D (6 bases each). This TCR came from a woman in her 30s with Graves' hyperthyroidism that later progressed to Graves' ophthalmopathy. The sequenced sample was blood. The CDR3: CASRRGTYEQYF. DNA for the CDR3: TGTGCCAGCCGGAGGGGGACCTACGAGCAGTACTTC.